Below are 12 T cell receptor beta chains sequenced from a single sample in a study of cytomegalovirus exposure and HLA in healthy donors. The primer mix had 60 Vbeta and 13 Jbeta primers. Sequencing used immunoSEQ multiplex PCR; TCRdb keeps in-frame clones, though not all of them. This sample has 50,000 to 70,000 clones; approximately 60% occur once, and the top ten carry approximately 3%. Sequencing was performed on PBMCs. The receptors were gathered from a young man in good health and CMV-seronegative.

In this sample, this clone turned up a few times. Different DNA sequences within this sample yield the same CDR3. The J gene is TRBJ2-5, the V gene TRBV2; possibly TRBD1 for D (5 bases). Germline values: CDR1 SNHLY, CDR2 FYNNEI. Between the trimmed V and J ends, which lost 5 bases and 2 bases, there was a span of 9 bases. The CDR3 is made up of 13 amino acids. The CDR3 DNA is TGTGCCAGCAGTCGTGACAGACAAGAGACCCAGTACTTC. This codes for CASSRDRQETQYF.

V gene TRBV13 combines with J gene TRBJ2-3, with 7 bases fitting TRBD1. This CDR3 is 15 amino acids long. V trimming: 1 base; J trimming: 4 bases; junction bases outside the gene matches: 5. Germline V gives CDR1 PRHDT, CDR2 FYEKMQ (reference sequence). The CDR3 bases are TGTGCCAGCAGCTTAGCACAGGGGAATCCAGATACGCAGTATTTT. Amino acid sequence: CASSLAQGNPDTQYF. Filled out from reference TRBV13 and TRBJ2-3, the complete variable domain reads AAGVIQSPRHLIKEKRETATLKCYPIPRHDTVYWYQQGPGQDPQFLISFYEKMQSDKGSIPDRFSAQQFSDYHSELNMSSLELGDSALYFCASSLAQGNPDTQYFGPGTRLTVL.

This sequence joins TRBV30 and TRBJ1-5, with D perhaps matching TRBD1 (5 bases). Germline V lookup: CDR1 GTSNPN, CDR2 SVGIG (reference sequence). The CDR3 contains 13 residues. V lost 0 bases and J 7 bases, leaving 10 bases between the germline ends. The CDR3 sequence: CAWSVMGHQPQHF. CDR3 DNA: TGTGCCTGGAGTGTAATGGGGCACCAGCCCCAGCATTTT.

This chain uses TRBV1 with TRBJ2-1; TRBD1, the table's D call, lacks a check against the DNA. TRBV1 is assigned pseudogene status. CDR3 length: 15 residues. CDR3 sequence (DNA): TGCACCAGCCACAGCAGAGGACAGGTTATTAATGAGCAGTTCTTC. Its translation: CTSHSRGQVINEQFF.

This clone was seen more than once but under ten times. This chain joins TRBV4-2 and TRBJ2-1; TRBD2 aligns across 9 bases. Germline V CDR1 and CDR2: LGHNA, YNFKEQ. The CDR3 totals 17 residues. V gave up 0 bases and J gave up 8 bases; unmatched junction bases: 11. CDR3 in DNA: TGTGCCAGCAGCCAAGAATGGGTTAGCGGGGGCCTCGATGAGCAGTTCTTC. It translates to CASSQEWVSGGLDEQFF.

V gene TRBV6-1 combines with J gene TRBJ2-7; 7 bases map to TRBD2. Germline CDR1 MNHNS, CDR2 SASEGT. V lost 5 bases to trimming and J lost 5 bases; unmatched junction nucleotides: 9. This CDR3 contains 14 residues. The CDR3, as DNA: TGTGCCAGCAGTCTCCCGGGGAGGGTCCACGAGCAGTACTTC. This translates into CASSLPGRVHEQYF.

The chain is built from TRBV5-1 and TRBJ1-1; TRBD1 matches at 9 bases. CDR3 size: 13 residues. V was pared by 0 bases and J by 10 bases, with 4 bases of the junction left unmatched. Germline V gene data show CDR1 as SGHRS and CDR2 as YFSETQ. For the CDR3, the DNA is TGCGCCAGCAGCTTGGACAGGGGGCGGAGAGCTTTCTTT. This encodes CASSLDRGRRAFF.

This clone has a handful of counts. The chain employs TRBV7-9 and TRBJ1-2; a possible D gene is TRBD1 (5 bases). Trimming took 1 base from V and 4 from J, leaving 7 bases between them. Germline loops: CDR1 SEHNR, CDR2 FQNEAQ (reference sequence). The CDR3 totals 13 residues. Here the CDR3 DNA reads TGTGCCAGCAGCTTAGGTACAGGCTATGGCTACACCTTC. Translation gives CASSLGTGYGYTF.

The rearrangement uses TRBV6-1 and TRBJ2-2; 7 bases are shared with TRBD1. The V segment lost 6 bases and the J segment 4 bases; nucleotides outside the gene matches: 5. CDR3 length equals 14 residues. The germline gives CDR1 MNHNS, CDR2 SASEGT. CDR3 nucleotides: TGTGCCAGCAGCCTCGACAGGGCCACCGGGGAGCTGTTTTTT. It specifies CASSLDRATGELFF.

V and J are TRBV14 and TRBJ1-2; 9 bases align to TRBD1. The CDR3 spans 13 residues. The ends lost 3 bases at V and 7 bases at J; junction bases unmatched: 3. Germline V lookup: CDR1 SGHDN, CDR2 FVKESK. The CDR3 DNA reads as TGTGCCAGCAGCCACAGGGACAGGGTTGGCTACACCTTC. Its translation: CASSHRDRVGYTF.

V is TRBV29-1 and J is TRBJ2-6; the match to TRBD2 covers 7 bases. With 3 bases clipped from V and 13 bases from J, the junction kept 6 bases outside the gene matches. Per the germline V gene, CDR1 is SQVTM and CDR2 is ANQGSEA. CDR3 size: 12 residues. The CDR3 loop reads CSVEVQGGVLTF. The CDR3 DNA reads as TGCAGCGTTGAGGTCCAGGGAGGGGTCCTGACTTTC.

The rearrangement links TRBV13 to TRBJ2-7; D may be TRBD2 (5 bases). The germline gives CDR1 PRHDT, CDR2 FYEKMQ (reference sequence). The CDR3 has 12 amino acids. V gave up 5 bases and J gave up 7 bases, with 12 bases separating them. The CDR3 sequence: CASSPLGGEQYF. CDR3 nucleotide sequence: TGTGCCAGCAGCCCGCTCGGAGGAGAGCAGTACTTC.